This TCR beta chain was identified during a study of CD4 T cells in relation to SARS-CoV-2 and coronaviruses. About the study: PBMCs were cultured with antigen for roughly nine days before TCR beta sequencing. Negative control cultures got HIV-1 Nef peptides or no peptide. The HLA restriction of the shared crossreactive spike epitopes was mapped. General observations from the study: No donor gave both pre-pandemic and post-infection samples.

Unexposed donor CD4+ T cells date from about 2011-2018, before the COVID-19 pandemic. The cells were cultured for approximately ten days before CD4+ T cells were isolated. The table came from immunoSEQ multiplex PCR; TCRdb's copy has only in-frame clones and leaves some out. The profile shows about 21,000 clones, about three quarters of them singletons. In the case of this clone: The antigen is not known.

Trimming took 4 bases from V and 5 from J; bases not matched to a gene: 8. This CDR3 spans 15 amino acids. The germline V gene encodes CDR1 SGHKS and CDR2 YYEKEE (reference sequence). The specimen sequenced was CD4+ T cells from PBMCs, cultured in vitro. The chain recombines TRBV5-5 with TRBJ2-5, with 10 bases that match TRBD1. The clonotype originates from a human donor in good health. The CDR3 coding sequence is TGTGCCAGCAGCCTAGGGACAGGGGCTAGGGAGACCCAGTACTTC. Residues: CASSLGTGARETQYF.